Listed below are T cell receptor beta chains from one sample, sequenced in a study of blood T cell repertoires in COVID-19. TCRdb's table, derived via immunoSEQ multiplex PCR, lists solely in-frame clones and lacks some. Of over 110,000 clones listed, approximately 84% are singletons. Sequenced material: PBMCs or T cells enriched from blood (not recorded which). These receptors originate from a man in his fifties in a cohort exposed to, infected with or recovered from COVID-19 (not recorded which). CDR3s include the opening cysteine and the closing phenylalanine or tryptophan. The order of the fields is D gene, clone size, J gene, V gene, CDR3 DNA, CDR3 protein. D genes are given only for firm matches. Clone sizes are given selectively: once, few, many, or a class where the clone is expanded.

d_gene: NA; abundance: NA; j_gene: TRBJ1-2; v_gene: TRBV5-1; CDR3nt: TGCGCCAGCAGCTTGGATGGGGAATCCGGGGGCTATGGCTACACCTTC; CDR3aa: CASSLDGESGGYGYTF
d_gene: TRBD1; abundance: NA; j_gene: TRBJ1-4; v_gene: TRBV28; CDR3nt: TGTGCCAGCAGCCAGGGACAGGGGGGAGCTAATGAAAAACTGTTTTTT; CDR3aa: CASSQGQGGANEKLFF
d_gene: NA; abundance: NA; j_gene: TRBJ2-5; v_gene: TRBV7-9; CDR3nt: TGTGCCAGCAGCTTCGGAAAGGCAGCGTACCAAGAGACCCAGTACTTC; CDR3aa: CASSFGKAAYQETQYF
d_gene: TRBD1; abundance: NA; j_gene: TRBJ2-1; v_gene: TRBV4-1; CDR3nt: TGCGCCAGCAGCCTCCATAGGGACAGGGGATGGAACAATGAGCAGTTCTTC; CDR3aa: CASSLHRDRGWNNEQFF
d_gene: TRBD2; abundance: NA; j_gene: TRBJ2-3; v_gene: TRBV28; CDR3nt: TGTGCCAGCGGCAGGACTAGCGATTATCTTGTTACGCAGTATTTT; CDR3aa: CASGRTSDYLVTQYF
d_gene: TRBD2; abundance: few; j_gene: TRBJ2-1; v_gene: TRBV28; CDR3nt: TGTGCCAGCAGTTTCGGGACTAGCGGCAATGAGCAGTTCTTC; CDR3aa: CASSFGTSGNEQFF
d_gene: TRBD1; abundance: NA; j_gene: TRBJ2-5; v_gene: TRBV3-1/TRBV3-2; CDR3nt: TGTGCCAGCAGACAGACAGGGGGAGGGGAGACCCAGTACTTC; CDR3aa: CASRQTGGGETQYF
d_gene: TRBD2; abundance: NA; j_gene: TRBJ2-3; v_gene: TRBV19; CDR3nt: TGTGCCAGTAGCAGCGGGGGGGCAGATACGCAGTATTTT; CDR3aa: CASSSGGADTQYF
d_gene: TRBD2; abundance: once; j_gene: TRBJ2-5; v_gene: TRBV29-1; CDR3nt: TGCAGCGTCGGCGCTAGCGGGAGCACTGGGGAGACCCAGTACTTC; CDR3aa: CSVGASGSTGETQYF
d_gene: TRBD1; abundance: NA; j_gene: TRBJ1-6; v_gene: TRBV28; CDR3nt: TGTGCCAGCAGTCCCACAGGGGTTGGTAATTCACCCCTCCACTTT; CDR3aa: CASSPTGVGNSPLHF
d_gene: TRBD2; abundance: NA; j_gene: TRBJ2-6; v_gene: TRBV4-1; CDR3nt: TGCGCCAGCAGCCAAGCGGGGGGAGTCTCTGGGGCCAACGTCCTGACTTTC; CDR3aa: CASSQAGGVSGANVLTF